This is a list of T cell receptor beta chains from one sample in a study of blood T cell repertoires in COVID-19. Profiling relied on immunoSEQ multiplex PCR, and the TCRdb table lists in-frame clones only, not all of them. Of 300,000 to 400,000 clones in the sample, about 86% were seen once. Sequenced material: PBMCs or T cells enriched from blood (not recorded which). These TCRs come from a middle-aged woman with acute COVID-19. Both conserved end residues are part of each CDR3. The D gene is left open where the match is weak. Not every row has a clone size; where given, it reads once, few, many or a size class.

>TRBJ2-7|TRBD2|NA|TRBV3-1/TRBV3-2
CASSQLGLAGEFYEQYF
TGTGCCAGCAGCCAACTAGGGTTAGCGGGGGAATTCTACGAGCAGTACTTC
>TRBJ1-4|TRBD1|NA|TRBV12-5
CASGLTTGENEKLFF
TGTGCTAGTGGTTTGACTACAGGGGAAAATGAAAAACTGTTTTTT
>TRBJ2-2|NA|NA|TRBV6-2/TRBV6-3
CASSYSGGTGELFF
TGTGCCAGCAGTTACTCAGGCGGCACCGGGGAGCTGTTTTTT
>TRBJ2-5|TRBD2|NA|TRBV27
CATKKGLAEETQYF
TGTGCCACCAAAAAGGGCCTAGCGGAGGAGACCCAGTACTTC
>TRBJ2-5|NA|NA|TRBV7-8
CASSPTKTQYF
TGTGCCAGCAGCCCCACTAAGACCCAGTACTTC
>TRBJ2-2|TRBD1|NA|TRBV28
CASSSGQGDTGELFF
TGTGCCAGCAGTTCGGGACAGGGGGACACCGGGGAGCTGTTTTTT
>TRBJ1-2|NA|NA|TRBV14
CASSQVRSGNGYTF
TGTGCCAGCAGCCAAGTCCGATCGGGGAATGGCTACACCTTC
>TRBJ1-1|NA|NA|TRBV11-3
CASSLLGYTEAFF
TGTGCCAGCAGCCTCCTCGGGTACACTGAAGCTTTCTTT
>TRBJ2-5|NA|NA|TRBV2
CASSRQGPQETQYF
TGTGCCAGCAGTCGCCAGGGGCCCCAAGAGACCCAGTACTTC
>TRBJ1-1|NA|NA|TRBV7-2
CASSFQGANTEAFF
TGTGCCAGCAGCTTCCAAGGAGCTAACACTGAAGCTTTCTTT
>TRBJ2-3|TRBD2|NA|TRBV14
CASSQGTSGADTQYF
TGTGCCAGCAGCCAAGGGACTAGCGGGGCAGATACGCAGTATTTT
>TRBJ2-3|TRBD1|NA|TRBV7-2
CASSLRQGAVTDTQYF
TGTGCCAGCAGCTTGAGACAGGGGGCGGTCACAGATACGCAGTATTTT
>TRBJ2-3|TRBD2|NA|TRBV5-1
CASGLGRADTQYF
TGCGCCAGCGGACTGGGGAGGGCAGATACGCAGTATTTT
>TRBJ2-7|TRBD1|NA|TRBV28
CASSLLAGGNEQYF
TGTGCCAGCAGTTTATTGGCAGGGGGCAACGAGCAGTACTTC
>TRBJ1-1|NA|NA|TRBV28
CASSSHDPSAGAFF
TGTGCCAGCAGTTCTCACGACCCCTCGGCGGGAGCTTTCTTT
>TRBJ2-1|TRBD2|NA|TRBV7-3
CASSLIHAGGVNEQFF
TGTGCCAGCAGCTTAATTCATGCGGGAGGGGTCAATGAGCAGTTCTTC
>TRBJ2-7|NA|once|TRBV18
CASSPISSPPTSYEQYF
TGTGCCAGCTCACCCATTAGCAGCCCACCGACCTCCTACGAGCAGTACTTC
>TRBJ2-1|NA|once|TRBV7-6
CASSLALNEQFF
TGTGCCAGCAGCTTAGCGCTAAATGAGCAGTTCTTC
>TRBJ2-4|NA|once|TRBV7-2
CASSLSGGKNIQYF
TGTGCCAGCAGCTTATCCGGCGGCAAAAACATTCAGTACTTC
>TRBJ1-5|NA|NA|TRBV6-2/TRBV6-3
CASSAPAGNQPQHF
TGTGCCAGCAGTGCCCCAGCGGGGAATCAGCCCCAGCATTTT
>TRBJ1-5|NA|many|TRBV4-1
CASSQDQASNQPQHF
TGCGCCAGCAGCCAAGATCAAGCTAGCAATCAGCCCCAGCATTTT
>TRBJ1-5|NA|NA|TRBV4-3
CASSQDWLRGGTRQPQHF
TGCGCCAGCAGCCAAGATTGGTTGAGGGGAGGGACCCGGCAGCCCCAGCATTTT
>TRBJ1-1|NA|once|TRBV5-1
CASSWETGRAEAFF
TGCGCCAGCAGCTGGGAGACAGGAAGGGCTGAAGCTTTCTTT
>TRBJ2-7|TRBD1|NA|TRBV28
CASSPFLGSSTGGTGKHEQYF
TGTGCCAGCAGTCCTTTTCTCGGTTCGTCTACCGGTGGGACAGGGAAACACGAGCAGTACTTC